The present T cell receptor (beta chain) was sequenced within a study of identifying expanded T cells in peripheral blood. CDR3 size: 15 residues. Germline CDR1 LNHNV, CDR2 YYDKDF (reference sequence). With 4 bases clipped from V and 3 bases from J, the junction kept 6 bases outside the gene matches. On this clone: What it recognizes is unknown.

The study, taken as a whole, reports: Two-week clone count variance significantly increased as total template count grew.

Generated by immunoSEQ multiplex PCR, the TCRdb table keeps only in-frame clones and is missing some. In the table there are about 94,000 clones, 88% of which are singletons. The chain has TRBV15 and TRBJ1-5; 7 bases align to TRBD1. Material: blood. The clonotype was recovered from a person between 18 and 75 years old in good health. CDR3 nucleotide sequence: TGTGCCACCAGCACACAACAGGGGATCAATCAGCCCCAGCATTTT. Translation: CATSTQQGINQPQHF.